This TCR beta chain was retrieved from a study of blood T cells in healthy people across ages. Across the whole study: About one barcoded beta molecule per two T cells was the capture yield of template switching.

A remark on this clonotype: Its antigen is not identified.

Overall study results and limits: Diversity figures based on one million T cells were deemed too low. Long-lived and aged donors differed, with more naive CD4+ cells and higher diversity in the long-lived. Unsorted PBMCs blocked a conclusive comparison of naive and antigen-experienced cells.

Next came a second PCR, run for about 7 to 11 cycles, which used a sample-barcoded 5' primer along with a J-beta primer mix. TCRdb re-called the 5' RACE reads with MiXCR, one entry per CDR3 protein. Here the sample spans roughly 800,000 distinct CDR3 sequences, 58% being singletons. The V end was cut by 6 bases, the J end by 0 bases, with 6 bases between. The CDR3 has 13 residues. The germline gives CDR1 MNHNS, CDR2 SASEGT. The sequenced sample consisted of blood. The gene calls are TRBV6-1 and TRBJ1-5; D is undetermined. This clonotype was sampled from a man aged 30-40 years in good health. CDR3: CASRWISNQPQHF. DNA of the CDR3: TGTGCCAGCAGGTGGATTAGCAATCAGCCCCAGCATTTT.